The 9 T cell receptor beta chains in this list originate from one sample, sequenced in a study of response to subunit inactivated influenza vaccine. TCRdb re-analysed the RT-PCR reads in MiXCR, keeping a single row per CDR3 protein. The sample carries about 780,000 distinct CDR3 sequences, roughly 20% recorded once. Sequences were derived from PBMCs from blood, sampled 5 days after vaccination. Every receptor here comes from a man aged 50 to 60 who received an inactivated influenza vaccine.

This clonotype appeared many times. The chain couples TRBV28 to TRBJ2-5, with a weak D call TRBD1 (7 bases). The CDR3 runs 12 residues. Per the germline V gene, CDR1 is MDHEN and CDR2 is SYDVKM. Trimming cost V 8 bases and J 5 bases, with 12 bases left between them. The CDR3 DNA sequence: TGTGCCAGCCAGGGGGGAGTTGAGACCCAGTACTTC. Translation: CASQGGVETQYF.

The gene calls are TRBV7-2 and TRBJ2-7; D gene ambiguous. This CDR3 region has 14 residues. CDR1 is SGHTA, CDR2 FQGNSA, per germline. V was trimmed by 4 bases and J by 3 bases, leaving 13 bases between them. The CDR3 spells CASSSYAFGYEQYF. The CDR3 bases are TGTGCCAGCAGCTCATACGCCTTCGGCTACGAGCAGTACTTC.

This chain connects TRBV27 to TRBJ2-2; 11 positions match TRBD2. The V gene end was trimmed by 5 bases and the J gene end by 4 bases; junction bases not matched to a gene: 12. The germline gives CDR1 MNHEY, CDR2 SMNVEV (reference sequence). The CDR3 spans 18 residues. CDR3 amino acids: CASSPSTAGLAGTGELFF. CDR3 in DNA: TGTGCCAGCAGTCCCTCCACAGCCGGACTAGCGGGCACCGGGGAGCTGTTTTTT.

This clonotype was seen only a few times. CDR3 sequence reads: CASSPFGQGNEKLFF. Written as DNA, the CDR3 is TGCGCCAGCAGCCCCTTTGGACAGGGGAATGAAAAACTGTTTTTT. This sequence joins TRBV4-1 and TRBJ1-4; TRBD1 matches at 9 bases. V lost 4 bases and J lost 5; bases outside the gene matches: 5. CDR3 length: 15 amino acids. Germline CDR1 MGHRA, CDR2 YSYEKL.

This clonotype came up a few times. The CDR3 here is CASSIPGQVYEQYF. The CDR3 region has the DNA TGTGCCAGCAGTATCCCGGGACAAGTATACGAGCAGTACTTC. The genes are TRBV25-1 and TRBJ2-7; D is possibly TRBD1 (6 bases). V was trimmed by 5 bases and J by 4 bases, leaving 15 bases between them. CDR1 is MGHDK, CDR2 SYGVNS, per germline. CDR3 size: 14 residues.

This clonotype showed up just a few times. The chain has TRBV4-3 and TRBJ2-1; D is uncertain. The CDR3 has 17 residues. Germline CDR1 LGHNA, CDR2 YSLEER. Trimming left V 1 base short and J 0 bases short, with 13 bases between. CDR3 amino acids: CASSQAGITSSYNEQFF. The CDR3 nucleotides read TGCGCCAGCAGCCAAGCTGGCATAACAAGCTCCTACAATGAGCAGTTCTTC.

A few counts support this clonotype. The chain employs TRBV12-3 or TRBV12-4 and TRBJ2-1; TRBD1 matches 7 bases. Trimming removed 6 bases from V and 4 bases from J; junction bases left unmatched: 12. This CDR3 region has 16 residues. CDR3 in amino acids: CASSRGGTEPYNEQFF. The CDR3 bases are TGTGCCAGCAGCCGAGGTGGGACAGAACCTTACAATGAGCAGTTCTTC.

The gene calls are TRBV30 and TRBJ1-3; D is perhaps TRBD1 (5 bases). Germline CDR1 is GTSNPN and CDR2 is SVGIG (reference sequence). V dropped 2 bases and J dropped 0 bases, with 8 bases sitting between them. There are 14 residues in the CDR3. CDR3 sequence (DNA): TGTGCCTGGAGTTCCCAGGGCTCTGGAAACACCATATATTTT. As protein: CAWSSQGSGNTIYF.

This clonotype was seen a few times. The chain uses TRBV6-1 and TRBJ2-3; TRBD2 matches at 8 bases. The CDR3 is 15 amino acids. CDR1 MNHNS and CDR2 SASEGT come from the germline V gene. The J segment lost 3 bases and the V segment lost 5 bases, leaving 7 bases of the junction unmatched. As DNA, the CDR3 is TGTGCCAGCAGTACCCGGGGGGGCCCTACAGATACGCAGTATTTT. It translates to CASSTRGGPTDTQYF.